This T cell receptor beta chain came from a study of T-cell reconstitution after alpha-beta-depleted transplantation in children. Whole-study results and caveats: Newly generated T cells supplied most T-cell counts and diversity one year post-transplant. There were reportedly several hundred expanded graft clones from which alpha-beta T cells came about two months after transplant. At day 60, the high TCRbeta diversity found in some patients originated from recipient T cells and thymic progenitors that had survived.

This CDR3 has 15 amino acids. V shed 0 bases, J shed 6 bases, and the junction held 5 bases outside the gene matches. Looked up from germline, CDR1 is DFQATT and CDR2 is SNEGSKA (reference sequence). A TCRbeta library incorporating unique molecular identifiers was prepared. TCRdb reanalysed the PCR reads using MiXCR and keeps one entry per CDR3 protein. The table includes roughly 400,000 distinct CDR3 sequences, over 40% detected once. As to this clonotype: As yet, its antigen is unknown.

This receptor was taken from a girl aged 2-9 years with aplastic anemia, due to receive a stem cell transplant. The specimen was PBMCs, collected before TCRalphabeta/CD19-depleted stem cell transplant. V is TRBV20-1 and J is TRBJ2-1; TRBD2 agrees at 10 bases. The CDR3 is CSARDTTSGLNEQFF. CDR3 DNA sequence: TGCAGTGCTAGAGATACGACTAGCGGGCTCAATGAGCAGTTCTTC.